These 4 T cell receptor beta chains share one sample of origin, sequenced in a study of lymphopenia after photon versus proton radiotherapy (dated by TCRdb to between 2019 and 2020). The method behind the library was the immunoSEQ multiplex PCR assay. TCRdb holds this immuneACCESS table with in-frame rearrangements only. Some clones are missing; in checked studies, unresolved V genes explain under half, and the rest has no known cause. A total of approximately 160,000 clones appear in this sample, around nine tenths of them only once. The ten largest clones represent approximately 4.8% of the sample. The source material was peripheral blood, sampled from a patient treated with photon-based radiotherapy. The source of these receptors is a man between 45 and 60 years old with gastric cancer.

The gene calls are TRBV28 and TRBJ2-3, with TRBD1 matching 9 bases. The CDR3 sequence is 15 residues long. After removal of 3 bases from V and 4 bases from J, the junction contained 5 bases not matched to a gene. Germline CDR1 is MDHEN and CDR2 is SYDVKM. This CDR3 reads CASSFRRQGADTQYF. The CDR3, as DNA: TGTGCCAGCAGTTTCCGACGACAGGGGGCAGATACGCAGTATTTT.

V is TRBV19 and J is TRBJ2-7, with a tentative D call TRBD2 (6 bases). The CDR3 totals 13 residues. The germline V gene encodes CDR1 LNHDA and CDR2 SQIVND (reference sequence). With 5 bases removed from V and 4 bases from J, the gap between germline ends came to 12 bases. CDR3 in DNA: TGTGCCAGTAGTCCGCGGGATCGGTACGAGCAGTACTTC. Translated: CASSPRDRYEQYF.

The CDR3 bases are TGTGCCATCAGTGGAGGCGGAGGGGACGAGCAGTACTTC. Translating it yields CAISGGGGDEQYF. The V call is TRBV10-3, the J call TRBJ2-7, with D perhaps TRBD2 (6 bases). CDR1 and CDR2 from the germline V gene are ENHRY and SYGVKD. Trimming pared 4 bases from V and 5 bases from J, leaving 12 bases between. The CDR3 runs to 13 residues.

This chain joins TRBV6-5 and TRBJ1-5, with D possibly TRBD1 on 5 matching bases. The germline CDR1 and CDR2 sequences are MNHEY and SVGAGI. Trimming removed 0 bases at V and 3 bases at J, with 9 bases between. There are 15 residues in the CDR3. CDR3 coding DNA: TGTGCCAGCAGTTACTCGGCAGGGAACAATCAGCCCCAGCATTTT. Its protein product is CASSYSAGNNQPQHF.